This entry lists 11 T cell receptor beta chains sequenced from one sample in a study of graft-versus-host responses after intestinal transplantation. Their antigens remain unidentified. Using immunoSEQ multiplex PCR, the repertoire was profiled, and TCRdb retains in-frame clones only, with some absent. This table has approximately 90,000 clones, about 92% appearing once. Here the sequenced sample was unstimulated CD8+ T cells sorted from spleen or lymph node cells, taken before intestinal transplant. These receptor sequences come from a human donor who received an intestinal transplant.

This chain uses TRBV18 with TRBJ1-3; 8 bases match TRBD1. The CDR3 contains 14 residues. J gave up 3 bases and V 6 bases, and 4 bases lay outside the gene matches. Per the germline V gene, CDR1 is KGHSH and CDR2 is LQKENI. CDR3 in amino acids: CASSVRGLGNTIYF. The CDR3 DNA reads TGTGCCAGCTCGGTCAGGGGGCTTGGAAACACCATATATTTT.

This clone was counted a single time. The chain has TRBV27 and TRBJ2-7, with 8 nucleotides matching TRBD1. The CDR3 loop spans 14 amino acids. V lost 5 bases and J lost 3; bases outside the gene matches: 6. Germline V gene lookup returns CDR1 MNHEY and CDR2 SMNVEV (reference sequence). The CDR3 region has the DNA TGTGCCAGCAGTCGAATAGGACAGGGCTACGAGCAGTACTTC. This translates into CASSRIGQGYEQYF.

The V call is TRBV11-2, the J call TRBJ1-1; D gene unclear. V lost 4 bases and J 5 bases, leaving 8 bases between the germline ends. Germline V gene data show CDR1 as SGHAT and CDR2 as FQNNGV. This CDR3 region has 12 residues. CDR3 DNA sequence: TGTGCCAGCAGCTCCTCGGAGACTGAAGCTTTCTTT. It is translated as CASSSSETEAFF.

The rearrangement uses TRBV11-2 and TRBJ2-5; 10 bases agree with TRBD2. Germline V gives CDR1 SGHAT, CDR2 FQNNGV. Unmatched junction bases numbered 1, after V lost 3 bases and J lost 0 bases. The CDR3 runs to 15 residues. For the CDR3, the DNA is TGTGCCAGCAGCTTTAGCGGGGGGCACCAAGAGACCCAGTACTTC. Its protein product is CASSFSGGHQETQYF.

V usage is TRBV7-9 and J usage is TRBJ1-6; D might be TRBD1 (5 bases). Germline CDR1 and CDR2: SEHNR and FQNEAQ (reference sequence). Deletions cut 0 bases from V and 5 bases from J, with 14 bases between. The CDR3 loop spans 17 amino acids. The CDR3, as DNA: TGTGCCAGCAGCTTAGCGGCGCCCAGGGATGATAATTCACCCCTCCACTTT. It codes for CASSLAAPRDDNSPLHF.

This chain uses TRBV27 with TRBJ2-7, with D possibly being TRBD1 (5 bases). V gave up 6 bases and J gave up 5 bases, with 8 bases separating them. This CDR3 is 11 amino acids long. Germline V gene sequence: CDR1 MNHEY, CDR2 SMNVEV (reference sequence). Written as DNA, the CDR3 is TGTGCCAGCAGGCAGGGCCACGAGCAGTACTTC. Protein sequence: CASRQGHEQYF.

V usage is TRBV11-2 and J usage is TRBJ1-1; no clear D. CDR3 length: 15 amino acids. Germline V CDR1 and CDR2: SGHAT, FQNNGV. Trimming removed 5 bases from V and 1 base from J, with 14 bases in between. Here the CDR3 DNA reads TGTGCCAGCAGCCCGGGTCATAGCGAGAACACTGAAGCTTTCTTT. Translating gives CASSPGHSENTEAFF.

The chain joins TRBV27 to TRBJ2-5; 9 nucleotides align to TRBD1. V shed 5 bases and J 5 bases; nucleotides not matched to a gene: 3. From germline, CDR1 is MNHEY and CDR2 SMNVEV (reference sequence). CDR3 size: 13 residues. The chain's CDR3 is CASSGQGRETQYF. Written as DNA, the CDR3 is TGTGCCAGCAGTGGACAGGGGCGGGAGACCCAGTACTTC.

This rearrangement joins TRBV11-2 to TRBJ1-3, with D uncertain. Trimming shortened V by 4 bases and J by 2 bases, and 9 bases separated the two germline ends. Germline CDR1 is SGHAT and CDR2 is FQNNGV. The CDR3 is made up of 14 amino acids. The DNA for the CDR3 is TGTGCCAGCAGCTCGGCCCTAGCTGGAAACACCATATATTTT. As protein: CASSSALAGNTIYF.

The chain links TRBV7-9 to TRBJ1-1, with 7 bases aligning to TRBD1. J gave up 0 bases and V 0 bases, and 7 bases lay outside the gene matches. The CDR3 is 17 residues long. Germline CDR1 and CDR2: SEHNR and FQNEAQ (reference sequence). CDR3 in amino acids: CASSLALRQGLNTEAFF. CDR3 in DNA: TGTGCCAGCAGCTTAGCGCTCCGACAGGGCCTGAACACTGAAGCTTTCTTT.

The J gene is TRBJ1-2, the V gene TRBV5-1; 8 nucleotides align to TRBD1. The ends lost 0 bases at V and 8 bases at J; junction bases unmatched: 6. The CDR3 has 14 amino acids. Germline CDR1 is SGHRS and CDR2 is YFSETQ. CDR3 coding DNA: TGCGCCAGCAGCTTGGCCAGGACAGGGTGGGGCTACACCTTC. Translation: CASSLARTGWGYTF.